A single sample is the source of the 32 T cell receptor beta chains below, sequenced in a study of T cell responses to AZD1222 COVID-19 vaccine. TCRdb keeps only in-frame clones here, not all; method: immunoSEQ multiplex PCR. The sample includes 140,000 or so clones, 85% to 90% of them seen just once. Sequenced material: peripheral blood, taken on day 0 of AZD1222 vaccination. Receptors were obtained from an adult in good health.

This chain links TRBV2 with TRBJ2-1; unclear D gene. The CDR3 has 12 residues. Trimming cost V 6 bases and J 11 bases, with 14 bases left between them. Germline loops: CDR1 SNHLY, CDR2 FYNNEI. CDR3 sequence (DNA): TGTGCCAGCAGCGGCACGCACGACCAGCAGTTCTTC. This translates into CASSGTHDQQFF. The whole variable domain, filled in from reference TRBV2 and TRBJ2-1, reads EPEVTQTPSHQVTQMGQEVILRCVPISNHLYFYWYRQILGQKVEFLVSFYNNEISEKSEIFDDQFSVERPDGSNFTLKIRSTKLEDSAMYFCASSGTHDQQFFGPGTRLTVL.

This sequence joins TRBV28 and TRBJ1-2; a weak D match, TRBD1 (6 bases). Trimming pared 3 bases from V and 2 bases from J, leaving 16 bases between. CDR1 is MDHEN, CDR2 SYDVKM, per germline. The CDR3 is made up of 16 amino acids. This CDR3 reads CASSFGRYRANYGYTF. The CDR3 DNA sequence: TGTGCCAGCAGTTTCGGTCGTTACAGGGCAAACTATGGCTACACCTTC.

The V gene is TRBV15, the J gene TRBJ1-4, with D possibly TRBD1 on 6 matching bases. Germline CDR1 is LNHNV and CDR2 is YYDKDF (reference sequence). Trimming removed 3 bases from V and 0 bases from J, with 11 bases in between. The CDR3 covers 16 residues. The CDR3 is CATSSLTGTTNEKLFF. The CDR3 DNA sequence: TGTGCCACCAGCAGCCTCACAGGGACAACTAATGAAAAACTGTTTTTT.

The genes are TRBV7-9 and TRBJ1-2; no clear D. V was trimmed by 5 bases and J by 8 bases, leaving 12 bases between them. Germline V gene sequence: CDR1 SEHNR, CDR2 FQNEAQ (reference sequence). The CDR3 covers 12 residues. CDR3 loop: CASSLREAGYTF. The CDR3 DNA sequence: TGTGCCAGCAGCCTACGAGAGGCGGGCTACACCTTC. Full variable domain (remainder filled in from reference TRBV7-9 and TRBJ1-2): DTGVSQNPRHKITKRGQNVTFRCDPISEHNRLYWYRQTLGQGPEFLTYFQNEAQLEKSRLLSDRFSAERPKGSFSTLEIQRTEQGDSAMYLCASSLREAGYTFGSGTRLTVV.

The chain employs TRBV6-4 and TRBJ1-1; D not certain. In germline, CDR1 is MRHNA, CDR2 SNTAGT. Trimming pared 5 bases from V and 6 bases from J, leaving 13 bases between. This CDR3 has 13 amino acids. The chain's CDR3 is CASSSYGDAEAFF. The CDR3 nucleotides read TGTGCCAGCAGTTCCTACGGGGATGCTGAAGCTTTCTTT.

The genes are TRBV19 and TRBJ1-1; D is ambiguous. From germline, CDR1 is LNHDA and CDR2 SQIVND (reference sequence). V gave up 5 bases and J gave up 5 bases, with 12 bases separating them. The CDR3 contains 13 residues. The chain's CDR3 is CASSVRVETEAFF. Here the CDR3 DNA reads TGTGCCAGTAGTGTCCGCGTTGAAACTGAAGCTTTCTTT.

This sequence joins TRBV7-2 and TRBJ1-1; TRBD1 is a possible D gene (5 bases). The CDR3 consists of 16 residues. The germline V and J ends were trimmed by 0 bases and 0 bases, with 11 bases remaining between them. In germline, CDR1 is SGHTA, CDR2 FQGNSA. The CDR3 DNA reads TGTGCCAGCAGCTTAGCGTCGGCAGGGATGAACACTGAAGCTTTCTTT. Protein product: CASSLASAGMNTEAFF.

The rearrangement joins TRBV5-4 to TRBJ2-2; 10 bases agree with TRBD1. Germline V gene data show CDR1 as SGHNT and CDR2 as YYREEE (reference sequence). The CDR3 sequence is 15 residues long. The trim removed 7 bases at V and 0 bases at J, leaving 3 bases unmatched. The CDR3 loop is CASGDRGPNTGELFF. The CDR3 bases are TGTGCCAGCGGAGACAGGGGGCCGAACACCGGGGAGCTGTTTTTT. The complete variable domain, with remaining parts taken from reference TRBV5-4 and TRBJ2-2, reads ETGVTQSPTHLIKTRGQQVTLRCSSQSGHNTVSWYQQALGQGPQFIFQYYREEENGRGNFPPRFSGLQFPNYSSELNVNALELDDSALYLCASGDRGPNTGELFFGEGSRLTVL.

This clone occurred a few times. The chain joins TRBV5-4 to TRBJ2-7; unclear D gene. V lost 4 bases and J lost 2, with 10 bases in between. There are 13 residues in the CDR3. CDR1 SGHNT and CDR2 YYREEE come from the germline V gene (reference sequence). CDR3 loop: CASSEATTYEQYF. The CDR3 DNA reads TGTGCCAGCAGCGAGGCTACCACCTACGAGCAGTACTTC.

This clone was counted a few times. J is TRBJ2-2 and V is TRBV7-9, with unresolved D. CDR3 length: 15 amino acids. CDR1 is SEHNR and CDR2 is FQNEAQ in the germline V gene (reference sequence). V was cut by 5 bases and J by 5 bases, with 15 bases left in between. The CDR3 nucleotides are TGTGCCAGCAGCGGGTCGGCAGGTACTACCGGGGAGCTGTTTTTT. Encoded protein: CASSGSAGTTGELFF.

This clone showed up just a few times. V and J are TRBV12-3 or TRBV12-4 and TRBJ1-2; D not resolved. This CDR3 is 13 amino acids long. V dropped 2 bases and J dropped 4 bases, with 8 bases sitting between them. The DNA of the CDR3 is TGTGCCAGCAGTTTAACGGTGGCCTATGGCTACACCTTC. This gives the protein CASSLTVAYGYTF.

This rearrangement joins TRBV6-5 to TRBJ1-5; D unclear. Germline CDR1 reads MNHEY; CDR2 reads SVGAGI. There are 14 residues in the CDR3. Between the trimmed V and J ends, which lost 4 bases and 0 bases, there was a span of 7 bases. The chain's CDR3 is CASSSGYSNQPQHF. In DNA form, the CDR3 reads TGTGCCAGCAGTTCGGGATATAGCAATCAGCCCCAGCATTTT.

The V and J genes are TRBV28 and TRBJ1-6, with D uncertain. Germline V gene data show CDR1 as MDHEN and CDR2 as SYDVKM. The CDR3 length is 14 residues. The germline V and J ends were trimmed by 3 bases and 7 bases, with 10 bases remaining between them. In DNA form, the CDR3 reads TGTGCCAGCAGTTTCTGGGAGAAAAATTCACCCCTCCACTTT. Amino acids: CASSFWEKNSPLHF.

The chain employs TRBV5-1 and TRBJ2-1; TRBD1 matches 7 bases. The CDR3 is made up of 12 amino acids. Germline V lookup: CDR1 SGHRS, CDR2 YFSETQ. The ends lost 7 bases at V and 8 bases at J; junction bases unmatched: 6. CDR3 region: CASAQGSDEQFF. The CDR3 nucleotides are TGCGCCAGCGCACAGGGGTCGGATGAGCAGTTCTTC.

The CDR3 here is CASSDGQHQPQHF. In DNA form, the CDR3 reads TGCGCCAGCAGTGACGGACAGCATCAGCCCCAGCATTTT. The V call is TRBV10-1, the J call TRBJ1-5; D is perhaps TRBD1 (6 bases). Germline values: CDR1 WNHNN, CDR2 SYGVQD (reference sequence). Trimming took off 3 bases at V and 5 bases at J, with 8 bases between the two ends. The CDR3 loop spans 13 amino acids.

This chain uses TRBV7-2 with TRBJ2-1; D might be TRBD1 or TRBD2, each matching 5 bases. V lost 6 bases and J 5 bases, leaving 14 bases between the germline ends. The germline gives CDR1 SGHTA, CDR2 FQGNSA. CDR3 length: 14 amino acids. Here the CDR3 reads CASSRDVGNNEQFF. The CDR3 nucleotides read TGTGCCAGCAGTCGGGACGTAGGGAACAATGAGCAGTTCTTC.

The J gene is TRBJ1-2, the V gene TRBV2, with D unresolved. V was trimmed by 2 bases and J by 0 bases, leaving 7 bases between them. Germline CDR1 SNHLY, CDR2 FYNNEI. The CDR3 loop spans 14 amino acids. The CDR3 DNA reads as TGTGCCAGCAGTGAAACGGGATCTAACTATGGCTACACCTTC. It specifies CASSETGSNYGYTF.

The genes are TRBV5-8 and TRBJ2-1, with 7 nucleotides matching TRBD1. V dropped 3 bases and J dropped 4; count of bases not matched to a gene: 10. Germline V lookup: CDR1 SGHTS, CDR2 YDEGEE. The CDR3 has 16 residues. DNA for the CDR3: TGTGCCAGCAGCTGGGGGTGGGGACAGATATACAATGAGCAGTTCTTC. As protein: CASSWGWGQIYNEQFF.

This chain connects TRBV16 to TRBJ1-1; the D is unclear. Germline V gene data show CDR1 as KGHSY and CDR2 as FQNENV. The CDR3 length is 16 residues. V gave up 3 bases and J gave up 1 base, with 15 bases separating them. Here the CDR3 reads CASSHSARFANTEAFF. DNA for the CDR3: TGTGCCAGCAGCCACTCAGCCCGATTTGCGAACACTGAAGCTTTCTTT.

This chain uses TRBV2 with TRBJ2-7, with 7 bases that match TRBD2. The CDR3 length is 16 residues. Germline V gene lookup returns CDR1 SNHLY and CDR2 FYNNEI. Trimming cost V 6 bases and J 4 bases; bases outside gene matches: 15. This CDR3 reads CASRETATSVLYEQYF. CDR3 nucleotide sequence: TGTGCCAGCAGGGAGACAGCCACTAGCGTCTTATACGAGCAGTACTTC. The full variable domain, completed using reference TRBV2 and TRBJ2-7, is EPEVTQTPSHQVTQMGQEVILRCVPISNHLYFYWYRQILGQKVEFLVSFYNNEISEKSEIFDDQFSVERPDGSNFTLKIRSTKLEDSAMYFCASRETATSVLYEQYFGPGTRLTVT.

V is TRBV13 and J is TRBJ2-7; D might be TRBD2 (6 bases). Trimming shortened V by 3 bases and J by 4 bases, and 7 bases separated the two germline ends. Germline V lookup: CDR1 PRHDT, CDR2 FYEKMQ (reference sequence). This CDR3 comprises 12 residues. CDR3 region: CASSLGGYEQYF. Here the CDR3 DNA reads TGTGCCAGCAGCTTGGGGGGATACGAGCAGTACTTC.

The chain has TRBV30 and TRBJ2-3; 8 bases are a match to TRBD2. After removal of 4 bases from V and 6 bases from J, the junction contained 9 bases not matched to a gene. This CDR3 spans 14 amino acids. Germline values: CDR1 GTSNPN, CDR2 SVGIG (reference sequence). CDR3: CAWNPGLEIDTQYF. In DNA form, the CDR3 reads TGTGCCTGGAATCCGGGACTAGAGATTGATACGCAGTATTTT.

The genes are TRBV19 and TRBJ2-2; 8 nucleotides match TRBD1. Trimming removed 7 bases from V and 7 bases from J; junction bases left unmatched: 14. Looked up from germline, CDR1 is LNHDA and CDR2 is SQIVND (reference sequence). The CDR3 is 16 residues long. The CDR3 DNA reads TGTGCCAGTACCCCCCCCGGGACAGGAGGAGGCGGGGAGCTGTTTTTT. Its translation is CASTPPGTGGGGELFF.

The chain is built from TRBV19 and TRBJ2-3; D gene unclear. In germline, CDR1 is LNHDA, CDR2 SQIVND (reference sequence). V was pared by 5 bases and J by 2 bases, with 8 bases between. This CDR3 region has 13 residues. The CDR3 is CASSGTPTDTQYF. The CDR3 nucleotides read TGTGCCAGTAGTGGAACACCCACAGATACGCAGTATTTT.

The chain joins TRBV3-1 (or the pseudogene TRBV3-2) to TRBJ2-5; 11 bases fit TRBD2. The V gene end was trimmed by 5 bases and the J gene end by 4 bases; junction bases not matched to a gene: 9. The length of the CDR3 is 16 residues. The V gene's germline CDR1 is LGHDT and CDR2 YNNKEL (reference sequence). CDR3 sequence (DNA): TGTGCCAGCAGCTCCCGTATAGCGGGGGGGAGAGAGACCCAGTACTTC. Translated, it gives CASSSRIAGGRETQYF.

This sequence joins TRBV2 and TRBJ1-2, with 7 bases fitting TRBD1. J gave up 8 bases and V 8 bases, and 11 bases lay outside the gene matches. The CDR3 is made up of 13 amino acids. CDR1 is SNHLY and CDR2 is FYNNEI in the germline V gene. CDR3 nucleotides: TGTGCCAGCTCGGTGGGGACAGCCGAGGGCTACACCTTC. Translated: CASSVGTAEGYTF.

About this clone: Other DNA sequences within the sample encode an identical CDR3. This rearrangement joins TRBV10-1 to TRBJ1-1; D is unclear. V gave up 3 bases and J gave up 2 bases, with 4 bases separating them. The CDR3 consists of 12 residues. The V gene's germline CDR1 is WNHNN and CDR2 SYGVQD (reference sequence). As DNA, the CDR3 is TGCGCCAGCAGTGATAAAAACACTGAAGCTTTCTTT. This codes for CASSDKNTEAFF.

This chain links TRBV19 with TRBJ2-2; 9 bases map to TRBD1. J gave up 4 bases and V 7 bases, and 7 bases lay outside the gene matches. Germline-derived CDR1 and CDR2 are LNHDA and SQIVND (reference sequence). The CDR3 is made up of 15 amino acids. CDR3 sequence reads: CASTLGTGTTGELFF. In nucleotides, the CDR3 is TGTGCCAGTACCCTAGGGACAGGGACCACCGGGGAGCTGTTTTTT.

This clone was detected only a few times. The chain is built from TRBV19 and TRBJ2-3; D remains unclear. The CDR3 length is 12 residues. V was clipped by 6 bases and J by 5 bases, with 9 bases between them. The germline gives CDR1 LNHDA, CDR2 SQIVND (reference sequence). CDR3 sequence reads: CASRLSGDTQYF. Here the CDR3 DNA reads TGTGCCAGTAGACTATCGGGAGATACGCAGTATTTT.

In regard to this clone: Other DNA sequences from this sample encode an identical CDR3 as well. The chain carries TRBV19 and TRBJ1-5, with D unresolved. Trimming shortened V by 1 base and J by 4 bases, and 2 bases separated the two germline ends. Per the germline V gene, CDR1 is LNHDA and CDR2 is SQIVND (reference sequence). The CDR3 extends over 12 amino acids. CDR3 DNA: TGTGCCAGTAGTATAGGTAATCAGCCCCAGCATTTT. It is translated as CASSIGNQPQHF.

The chain uses TRBV7-2 and TRBJ2-1; D is ambiguous. This CDR3 is built from 13 residues. Germline assignment: CDR1 SGHTA and CDR2 FQGNSA. V dropped 5 bases and J dropped 0 bases, with 5 bases sitting between them. CDR3 sequence reads: CASSPFSYNEQFF. CDR3 bases: TGTGCCAGCAGCCCTTTCTCCTACAATGAGCAGTTCTTC.

The chain joins TRBV15 to TRBJ1-5; no clear D. The germline V and J ends were trimmed by 6 bases and 2 bases, with 11 bases remaining between them. Germline V lookup: CDR1 LNHNV, CDR2 YYDKDF (reference sequence). The CDR3 contains 14 residues. The CDR3 loop is CATSEREGNQPQHF. In DNA, the CDR3 is TGTGCCACCAGTGAAAGGGAGGGCAATCAGCCCCAGCATTTT.